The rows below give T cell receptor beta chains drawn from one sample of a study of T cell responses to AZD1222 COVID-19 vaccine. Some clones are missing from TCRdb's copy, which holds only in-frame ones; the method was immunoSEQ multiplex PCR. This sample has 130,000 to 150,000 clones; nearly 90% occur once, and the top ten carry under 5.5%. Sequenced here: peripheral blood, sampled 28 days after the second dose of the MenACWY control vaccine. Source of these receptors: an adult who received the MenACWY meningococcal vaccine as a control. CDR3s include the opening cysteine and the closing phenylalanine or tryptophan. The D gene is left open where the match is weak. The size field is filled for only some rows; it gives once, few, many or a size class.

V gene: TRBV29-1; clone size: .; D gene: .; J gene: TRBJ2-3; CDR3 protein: CSVSFTDTQYF; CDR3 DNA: TGCAGCGTTTCCTTCACGGATACGCAGTATTTT
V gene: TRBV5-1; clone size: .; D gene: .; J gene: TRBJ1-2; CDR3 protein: CASSLSDGSSTF; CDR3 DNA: TGCGCCAGCAGCCTATCGGACGGGTCTTCCACCTTC
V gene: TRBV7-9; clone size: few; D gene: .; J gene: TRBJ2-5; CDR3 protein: CASSSWTRETQYF; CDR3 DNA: TGTGCCAGCAGCTCATGGACGAGGGAGACCCAGTACTTC
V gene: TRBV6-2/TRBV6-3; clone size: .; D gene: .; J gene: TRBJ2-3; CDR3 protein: CASSYGDTQYF; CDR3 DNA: TGTGCCAGCAGTTACGGGGATACGCAGTATTTT
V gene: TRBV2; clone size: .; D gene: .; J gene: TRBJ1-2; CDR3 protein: CASKETGANYGYTF; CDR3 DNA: TGTGCCAGCAAGGAGACCGGGGCTAACTATGGCTACACCTTC
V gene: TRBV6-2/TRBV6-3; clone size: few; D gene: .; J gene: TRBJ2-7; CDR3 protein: CASSYVLDAQLYF; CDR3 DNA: TGTGCCAGCAGTTACGTTCTAGACGCCCAGCTGTACTTC
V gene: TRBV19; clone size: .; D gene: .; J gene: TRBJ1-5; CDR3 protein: CASSIGTISNQPQHF; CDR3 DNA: TGTGCCAGTAGTATAGGGACAATTAGCAATCAGCCCCAGCATTTT
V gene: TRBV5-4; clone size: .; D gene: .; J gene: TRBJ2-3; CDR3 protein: CASSLQGADTQYF; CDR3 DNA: TGTGCCAGCAGCTTACAAGGGGCGGATACGCAGTATTTT
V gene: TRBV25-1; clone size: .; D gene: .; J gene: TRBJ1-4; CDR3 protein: CASSEAGKEKLFF; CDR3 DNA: TGTGCCAGCAGTGAAGCAGGGAAGGAAAAACTGTTTTTT
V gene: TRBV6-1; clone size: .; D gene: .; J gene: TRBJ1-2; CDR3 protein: CASSEGLSYGYTF; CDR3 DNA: TGTGCCAGCAGTGAGGGACTTTCCTATGGCTACACCTTC
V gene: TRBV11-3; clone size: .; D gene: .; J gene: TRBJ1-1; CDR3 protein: CASSFRLGNTEAFF; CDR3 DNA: TGTGCCAGCAGCTTTAGATTGGGGAACACTGAAGCTTTCTTT
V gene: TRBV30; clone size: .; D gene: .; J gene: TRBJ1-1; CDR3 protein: CAWSAGTPHRAFF; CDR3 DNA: TGTGCCTGGAGTGCCGGGACTCCTCATCGGGCTTTCTTT
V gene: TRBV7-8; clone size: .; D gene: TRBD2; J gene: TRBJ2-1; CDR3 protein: CASSLAGASGTLYNEQFF; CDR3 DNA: TGTGCCAGCAGCTTAGCTGGGGCTAGCGGGACCCTATACAATGAGCAGTTCTTC
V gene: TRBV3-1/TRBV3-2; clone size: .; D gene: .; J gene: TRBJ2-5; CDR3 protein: CASSGGTRREETQYF; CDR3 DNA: TGTGCCAGCAGCGGCGGGACTCGCCGAGAAGAGACCCAGTACTTC
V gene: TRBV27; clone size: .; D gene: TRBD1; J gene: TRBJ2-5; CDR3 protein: CASSVRTGGETQYF; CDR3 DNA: TGTGCCAGCAGTGTGCGGACAGGGGGAGAGACCCAGTACTTC
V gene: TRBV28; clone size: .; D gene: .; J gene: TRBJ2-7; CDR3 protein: CASSLLLWAYEQYF; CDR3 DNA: TGTGCCAGCAGTTTACTCCTATGGGCCTACGAGCAGTACTTC
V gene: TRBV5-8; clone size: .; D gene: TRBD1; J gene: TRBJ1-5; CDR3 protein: CASSPDRGGRQPQHF; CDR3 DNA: TGTGCCAGCAGCCCCGACAGGGGGGGTCGACAGCCCCAGCATTTT
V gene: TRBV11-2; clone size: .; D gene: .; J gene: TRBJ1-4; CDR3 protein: CASSLGPGVNEKLFF; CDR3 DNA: TGTGCCAGCAGCTTAGGGCCAGGAGTAAATGAAAAACTGTTTTTT
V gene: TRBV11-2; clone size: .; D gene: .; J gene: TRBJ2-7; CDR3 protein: CASSLEAYLEQYF; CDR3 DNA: TGTGCCAGCAGCTTAGAGGCCTACCTCGAGCAGTACTTC
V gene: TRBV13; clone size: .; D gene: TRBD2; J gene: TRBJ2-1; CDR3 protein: CASSFSGGGYNEQFF; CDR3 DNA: TGTGCCAGCAGCTTCAGCGGGGGTGGGTACAATGAGCAGTTCTTC
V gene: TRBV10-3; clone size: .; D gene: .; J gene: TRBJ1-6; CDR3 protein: CAISEIGSSPLHF; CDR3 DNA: TGTGCCATCAGTGAGATTGGAAGTTCACCCCTCCACTTT
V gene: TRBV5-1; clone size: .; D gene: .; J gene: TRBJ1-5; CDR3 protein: CASSLFGGSNQPQHF; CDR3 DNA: TGCGCCAGCAGCTTGTTTGGGGGTAGCAATCAGCCCCAGCATTTT
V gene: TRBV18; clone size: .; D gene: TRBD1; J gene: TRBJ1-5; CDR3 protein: CASSPGQGASNQPQHF; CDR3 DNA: TGTGCCAGCTCACCGGGACAGGGAGCGAGCAATCAGCCCCAGCATTTT
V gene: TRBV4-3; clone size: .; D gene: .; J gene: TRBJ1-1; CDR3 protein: CASSQEAEAFF; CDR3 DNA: TGCGCCAGCAGCCAGGAGGCGGAAGCTTTCTTT
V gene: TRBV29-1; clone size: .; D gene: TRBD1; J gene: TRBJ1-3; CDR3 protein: CSVLRRTGLSGNTIYF; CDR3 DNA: TGCAGCGTTCTCCGGCGGACAGGCCTCTCTGGAAACACCATATATTTT